This is a list of T cell receptor beta chains from one sample in a study of T cell changes during pregnancy in multiple sclerosis. The protocol was immunoSEQ multiplex PCR, while the TCRdb copy is restricted to in-frame clones and leaves out a portion. The data hold approximately 40,000 clones, with 85% to 90% observed a single time. This specimen consisted of CD4+ T cells from peripheral blood mononuclear cells, obtained before pregnancy. The origin of the receptors is a female donor with multiple sclerosis, enrolled in a pregnancy study. Each CDR3 is given with its conserved first and last residue. The order of the fields is CDR3 DNA, CDR3 protein, V gene, clone size, D gene, J gene. A D gene is named only where the DNA matches it firmly. Only part of the rows carry a size: once, few, many, or a class if the clone is expanded.

TGTGCCATCAGGTCAGGGGGGCGGGGTAATTCACCCCTCCACTTT,CAIRSGGRGNSPLHF,TRBV10-3,.,TRBD1,TRBJ1-6
TGCGCCAGCAGCCCAGGGGGGTCCGGCTACACCTTC,CASSPGGSGYTF,TRBV4-3,.,TRBD1,TRBJ1-2
TGTGCCAGCAGCTCGACCGGGGGGAACACTGAAGCTTTCTTT,CASSSTGGNTEAFF,TRBV11-2,.,.,TRBJ1-1
TGTGCCATCAGTGGACCAGGGTATTCACCCCTCCACTTT,CAISGPGYSPLHF,TRBV10-3,few,.,TRBJ1-6
TGCGCCAGCGCAACTAGTCTATCCTACAATGAGCAGTTCTTC,CASATSLSYNEQFF,TRBV5-1,.,.,TRBJ2-1
TGTGCCAGCAGCTTAAATCCCTTGGGGCTACAGCCCCAGCATTTT,CASSLNPLGLQPQHF,TRBV7-3,.,.,TRBJ1-5
TGCGCCAGCAGCCAAGTAGGCGGGGGGCCGGAAAATGAGCAGTTCTTC,CASSQVGGGPENEQFF,TRBV4-3,.,TRBD2,TRBJ2-1
TGTGCCAGCAGCTTGGGACAGGGCGATCAGCCCCAGCATTTT,CASSLGQGDQPQHF,TRBV5-6,.,TRBD1,TRBJ1-5
TGCGCCAGCAGCCTTAGCGGGGGCTCCACAGATACGCAGTATTTT,CASSLSGGSTDTQYF,TRBV5-1,.,TRBD2,TRBJ2-3
TGCAGCGTTGAAGAAACGCCGGACAGGGGGAACTACGAGCAGTACTTC,CSVEETPDRGNYEQYF,TRBV29-1,.,TRBD1,TRBJ2-7
TGTGCCTGGAGTCCGGGACAGTGGGGCCAGCCCCAGCATTTT,CAWSPGQWGQPQHF,TRBV30,.,TRBD1,TRBJ1-5
TGTGCCTGGGGACAGCTCTCCTACGAGCAGTACTTC,CAWGQLSYEQYF,TRBV30,.,.,TRBJ2-7
TGTGCCAGCAGCTGTGAGATTTTAGCCAAAAACATTCAGTACTTC,CASSCEILAKNIQYF,TRBV7-6,.,.,TRBJ2-4
TGTGCCAGCAGTGGGGCATATAGCAATCAGCCCCAGCATTTT,CASSGAYSNQPQHF,TRBV28,.,.,TRBJ1-5
TGCGCCAGCAGCCAAGGGGTCGTAGCGGGGCAAGAGACCCAGTACTTC,CASSQGVVAGQETQYF,TRBV4-3,.,TRBD2,TRBJ2-5
TGTGCCAGCACGCAGGGGTTGAACACTGAAGCTTTCTTT,CASTQGLNTEAFF,TRBV2,.,.,TRBJ1-1
TGCGCCAGCAGCTTGCATACCCCCCACGGAAGGGACTTTACCTGGGGTGAGCAGTTCTTC,CASSLHTPHGRDFTWGEQFF,TRBV5-1,.,.,TRBJ2-1
TGCGCCAGCAGCTTGAAACTAGCGGCCGAGACCCAGTACTTC,CASSLKLAAETQYF,TRBV5-1,once,TRBD2,TRBJ2-5
TGCGCCAGCAGACCCCACGGGACAGGGGGCTCCTACGAGCAGTACTTC,CASRPHGTGGSYEQYF,TRBV5-1,.,TRBD1,TRBJ2-7
TGTGCCAGCAGCCCCCAGGGGCGGGTAGATACGCAGTATTTT,CASSPQGRVDTQYF,TRBV4-2,once,.,TRBJ2-3
TGCGCCAGCAGCCAAGAGGGTAGCGGGTACACAGATACGCAGTATTTT,CASSQEGSGYTDTQYF,TRBV4-3,.,TRBD2,TRBJ2-3
TGTGCCAGCAGCTTTAGCAGGGATCGAACTAACTATGGCTACACCTTC,CASSFSRDRTNYGYTF,TRBV7-2,.,.,TRBJ1-2
TGTGCCAGCACCCCAAGCGGGGGGCCATACAATGAGCAGTTCTTC,CASTPSGGPYNEQFF,TRBV9,once,TRBD2,TRBJ2-1
TGTGCCAGCAGCTATTCCCTCTCTGAAGCTTTCTTT,CASSYSLSEAFF,TRBV5-5,.,.,TRBJ1-1
TGTGCCAGCAGCGTCTCCGGGACAGGGAGGACCATATATTTT,CASSVSGTGRTIYF,TRBV7-9,.,TRBD1,TRBJ1-3